This T cell receptor beta chain was retrieved from a study of shared clonotypes between healthy human individuals. CDR3 length: 15 residues. Germline V gene sequence: CDR1 LNHDA, CDR2 SQIVND (reference sequence). V lost 0 bases and J 1 base, leaving 7 bases between the germline ends. The repertoire was sequenced with immunoSEQ multiplex PCR; TCRdb's copy has only in-frame clones and lacks some. The table shows 1,400,000 or so clones, with less than 99% occurring only once. Sequences were obtained from naive CD4+ T cells sorted from blood. Subset here: CD45RA+ positively selected. The J gene is TRBJ2-1, the V gene TRBV19, with D unresolved. This receptor was identified in a young man in good health. Here the CDR3 reads CASSIDLGSYNEQFF. The CDR3 coding sequence is TGTGCCAGTAGTATAGATCTGGGATCCTACAATGAGCAGTTCTTC.